The clone carrying this T cell receptor (beta chain) was seen more than once but under ten times. Only in-frame clones appear in the TCRdb table, and some are missing; sequencing was by immunoSEQ multiplex PCR. The sample holds about 140,000 clones, approximately 80% seen once. Participants spanned ages roughly 18 to 90 years and resided in over 20 US areas. No more than 2 weeks before study entry, exposed participants had met a case of COVID-19. The data derive from a study of blood T cell repertoires in COVID-19. Study information: COVID-19 samples collected from the United States, Italy and Spain covered acute and convalescent phases. In each case, the material was cDNA or gDNA derived from T cells, B-cell-depleted T cells, or PBMCs.

This CDR3 is built from 17 residues. Looked up from germline, CDR1 is LGHDT and CDR2 is YNNKEL (reference sequence). Trimming stripped 0 bases from V and 3 bases from J, with 14 bases between. The receptor was derived from a woman between 18 and 29 years old who had been exposed to COVID-19. V is TRBV3-1 (or the pseudogene TRBV3-2) and J is TRBJ1-4, with D unresolved. Input material: PBMCs or T cells enriched from blood (not recorded which). The CDR3 reads CASSQEPSGGSNEKLFF. The CDR3 DNA reads TGTGCCAGCAGCCAAGAACCCTCGGGAGGGTCTAATGAAAAACTGTTTTTT.